The next 15 T cell receptor beta chains were all read from a single sample in a study of pediatric ulcerative colitis. Sequencing was performed with immunoSEQ multiplex PCR; in TCRdb, only in-frame clones are kept and a portion is missing. There are some 37,000 clones in the sample; around four fifths occur only once, and around 0.74% lies in the top ten. The rectum was sampled with one to two pinch biopsies at colonoscopy. Sequencing was performed on gut tissue. The receptor set was obtained from a boy younger than 18 with moderate ulcerative colitis.

The rearrangement links TRBV19 to TRBJ1-1; D is undetermined. The germline V gene encodes CDR1 LNHDA and CDR2 SQIVND (reference sequence). The V end was cut by 1 base, the J end by 7 bases, with 13 bases between. There are 14 residues in the CDR3. CDR3 sequence: CASSIASRRHEAFF. As DNA, the CDR3 is TGTGCCAGTAGTATAGCGTCCAGGCGCCATGAAGCTTTCTTT.

The rearrangement links TRBV21-1 to TRBJ2-1; the D call of TRBD2 is as the table states it, not checked on the DNA. TRBV21-1 corresponds to a pseudogene. There are 14 residues in the CDR3. CDR3 sequence reads: CASSKVGTSRSRVF. The CDR3 DNA sequence: TGTGCCAGCAGCAAAGTGGGGACTAGCCGTTCGCGGGTCTTC.

Only one count was recorded for this clone. The V and J genes are TRBV2 and TRBJ2-5; 7 nucleotides line up with TRBD2. This CDR3 is built from 14 residues. The germline V gene has CDR1 SNHLY and CDR2 FYNNEI. V was clipped by 5 bases and J by 2 bases; unmatched bases: 5. The CDR3 DNA sequence: TGTGCCAGCAGTTCCGGGACTAAACAAGAGACCCAGTACTTC. Translation gives CASSSGTKQETQYF.

DNA for the CDR3: TGTGCCATCAGCCCGGGACTAGCGGGGGAATACAATGAGCAGTTCTTC. Translated: CAISPGLAGEYNEQFF. The chain carries TRBV10-3 and TRBJ2-1; TRBD2 aligns across 14 bases. The CDR3 runs to 16 residues. V lost 6 bases to trimming and J lost 4 bases; unmatched junction nucleotides: 5. Germline CDR1 ENHRY, CDR2 SYGVKD.

This clone was seen only once. DNA for the CDR3: TGTGCCAGCATGGGCCTCAATTCTAACTATGGCTACACCTTC. As protein: CASMGLNSNYGYTF. The genes are TRBV25-1 and TRBJ1-2; D call uncertain. The length of the CDR3 is 14 residues. Trimming took 7 bases from V and 0 from J, leaving 12 bases between them. Germline V gene data show CDR1 as MGHDK and CDR2 as SYGVNS.

V usage is TRBV18 and J usage is TRBJ2-5; D is unresolved. Trimming removed 10 bases from V and 1 base from J, with 10 bases in between. Germline-derived CDR1 and CDR2 are KGHSH and LQKENI. This CDR3 has 12 residues. The DNA of the CDR3 is TGTGCCAACGGACGTCCCCAAGAGACCCAGTACTTC. It translates to CANGRPQETQYF. The complete variable domain, with remaining parts taken from reference TRBV18 and TRBJ2-5, reads NAGVMQNPRHLVRRRGQEARLRCSPMKGHSHVYWYRQLPEEGLKFMVYLQKENIIDESGMPKERFSAEFPKEGPSILRIQQVVRGDSAAYFCANGRPQETQYFGPGTRLLVL.

The J gene is TRBJ1-1, the V gene TRBV5-1, with D perhaps TRBD1 (6 bases). The CDR3 has 15 residues. V lost 4 bases and J lost 0, with 13 bases in between. CDR1 and CDR2 (germline): SGHRS, YFSETQ. Written as DNA, the CDR3 is TGCGCCAGCAGCACGGGGGCACGGTTGAACACTGAAGCTTTCTTT. Encoded protein: CASSTGARLNTEAFF.

The chain links TRBV13 to TRBJ2-1, with a weak D call TRBD2 (6 bases). CDR1 PRHDT and CDR2 FYEKMQ come from the germline V gene (reference sequence). V dropped 5 bases and J dropped 5 bases, with 16 bases sitting between them. The CDR3 sequence is 15 residues long. The chain's CDR3 is CASSRRSPGDNEQFF. The CDR3 DNA reads TGTGCCAGCAGCCGACGGTCCCCGGGGGACAATGAGCAGTTCTTC.

J is TRBJ1-5 and V is TRBV7-8; perhaps TRBD1 as D (6 bases). CDR3 length: 17 residues. The V end lost 5 bases, the J end lost 7 bases, and 24 bases lay between the germline ends. Germline V gene sequence: CDR1 SGHVS, CDR2 FQNEAQ. CDR3: CASSHSAVDRSGQPQHF. In nucleotides, the CDR3 is TGTGCCAGCAGCCATTCTGCCGTCGACAGGTCCGGACAGCCCCAGCATTTT. Complete variable domain (other parts from reference TRBV7-8 and TRBJ1-5): GAGVSQSPRYKVAKRGQDVALRCDPISGHVSLFWYQQALGQGPEFLTYFQNEAQLDKSGLPSDRFFAERPEGSVSTLKIQRTQQEDSAVYLCASSHSAVDRSGQPQHFGDGTRLSIL.

The chain uses TRBV6-1 and TRBJ1-1; D gene unclear. This CDR3 is 13 amino acids long. Trimming removed 3 bases from V and 1 base from J, with 6 bases in between. Germline values: CDR1 MNHNS, CDR2 SASEGT. As DNA, the CDR3 is TGTGCCAGCAGTGAGCACGGGAACACTGAAGCTTTCTTT. Translation: CASSEHGNTEAFF.

The chain links TRBV7-9 to TRBJ2-2; D might be TRBD1 or TRBD2, each matching 5 bases. Trimming shortened V by 5 bases and J by 8 bases, and 24 bases separated the two germline ends. This CDR3 comprises 17 residues. Per germline, CDR1 SEHNR and CDR2 FQNEAQ (reference sequence). The CDR3 DNA sequence: TGTGCCAGCAGCCATGGGACCATACCTATATCCAGGGGGGAGCTGTTTTTT. It codes for CASSHGTIPISRGELFF.

The chain carries TRBV2 and TRBJ2-7; D gene ambiguous. Germline V gene sequence: CDR1 SNHLY, CDR2 FYNNEI. The V end was cut by 6 bases, the J end by 8 bases, with 17 bases between. The CDR3 is 13 residues long. The CDR3: CASSALGVHKQYF. As DNA, the CDR3 is TGTGCCAGCAGCGCACTCGGCGTTCACAAGCAGTACTTC.

J is TRBJ1-2 and V is TRBV4-1; tentative D call: TRBD1 (6 bases). With 4 bases removed from V and 9 bases from J, the gap between germline ends came to 15 bases. The CDR3 is made up of 13 amino acids. CDR1 MGHRA and CDR2 YSYEKL come from the germline V gene. The CDR3 region has the DNA TGCGCCAGCAGCCCCCGGGGGGCCGCAAGCTACACCTTC. Its protein is CASSPRGAASYTF.

The genes are TRBV7-9 and TRBJ2-7; D might be TRBD1 or TRBD2, each matching 5 bases. In germline, CDR1 is SEHNR, CDR2 FQNEAQ (reference sequence). Trimming took off 3 bases at V and 0 bases at J, with 12 bases between the two ends. This CDR3 contains 15 residues. DNA for the CDR3: TGTGCCAGCAGCTTGCCCGGGGCCAACTCCTACGAGCAGTACTTC. As protein: CASSLPGANSYEQYF.

This chain connects TRBV27 to TRBJ2-7; 7 nucleotides line up with TRBD1. J gave up 3 bases and V 6 bases, and 14 bases lay outside the gene matches. The CDR3 is 16 residues long. Per the germline V gene, CDR1 is MNHEY and CDR2 is SMNVEV (reference sequence). The CDR3 here is CASSRLRTGRIYEQYF. CDR3 bases: TGTGCCAGCAGCCGCCTGAGGACAGGCAGAATCTACGAGCAGTACTTC.